The clone carrying this TCR beta chain was found once. Antigen unknown. This entry is derived from a study of a mutant IDH1 vaccine in newly diagnosed glioma. Time point denoted: week 23, last vaccination. In every dose of vaccine, 300 ug of mutant IDH1 20-mer peptide was given alongside topical imiquimod. V shed 7 bases and J 0 bases; nucleotides not matched to a gene: 7. This CDR3 spans 15 amino acids. Per germline, CDR1 LNHDA and CDR2 SQIVND (reference sequence). Study outcomes and limitations: Patients showed vaccine-induced immune responses at a rate of about 93%.

Produced via immunoSEQ multiplex PCR; TCRdb's table is partial and in-frame only. The profile shows around 30,000 clones, less than 90% of them singletons. J is TRBJ1-1 and V is TRBV19; 8 bases are a match to TRBD1. This receptor was taken from a woman aged 18-30 years with glioma. The sample in question was PBMCs, obtained from a glioma patient whose treatment included an IDH1 peptide vaccine. CDR3 amino acids: CASNPRGLVNTEAFF. The CDR3 DNA is TGTGCCAGTAATCCCAGGGGGCTGGTGAACACTGAAGCTTTCTTT. Filled out from reference TRBV19 and TRBJ1-1, the complete variable domain reads DGGITQSPKYLFRKEGQNVTLSCEQNLNHDAMYWYRQDPGQGLRLIYYSQIVNDFQKGDIAEGYSVSREKKESFPLTVTSAQKNPTAFYLCASNPRGLVNTEAFFGQGTRLTVV.